The TCR beta chain under discussion was sequenced for a study of regulatory T cells in long-lasting Graves disease. Combining iRepertoire HTBI primers with Arm-PCR of CDR3 regions, the authors built TCR beta libraries. TCRdb processed the multiplex PCR reads anew with MiXCR; each CDR3 protein has one entry. The table lists 550,000 to 700,000 distinct CDR3 sequences, roughly 15% of them singletons, with more than 10% in the top ten. Sample time point: newly diagnosed GD, antithyroid drugs for less than 3 months. There was RNA extracted from PBMCs, and the TCR library was made from it. Of note for this clonotype: Its antigen is not known.

Findings and caveats of the study: Clonotypes that were public and shared totalled 2,500 to 3,000 in persistent patients versus 850 to 1,000 in new patients.

Trimming cost V 0 bases and J 7 bases, with 19 bases left between them. CDR1 LGHNA and CDR2 YNFKEQ come from the germline V gene. The CDR3 contains 17 residues. A further study also used this sample, focusing on T cells in Graves' hyperthyroidism and ophthalmopathy.

The chain carries TRBV4-2 and TRBJ2-4, with D maybe TRBD2 (6 bases). The sample was peripheral blood mononuclear cells (PBMCs), taken at new diagnosis, from a patient treated with antithyroid drugs. This TCR derives from a man aged 18-30 years with Graves disease. The CDR3 protein is CASSQERAGRAGNIQYF. CDR3 DNA: TGTGCCAGCAGCCAAGAGCGTGCGGGCAGGGCGGGGAACATTCAGTACTTC.